This TCR beta chain was observed in a study of shared clonotypes between healthy human individuals. Whole-study findings and limits: Among donors, clonotype sharing was expected to be affected by sequencing depth. A few donors shared 4.5% to 6.5% of their naive CD4 clonotypes. Shared clonotypes across all four donors exceeded non-shared ones in generation probability.

Germline V gene data show CDR1 as ENHRY and CDR2 as SYGVKD. This CDR3 is 15 amino acids long. The ends lost 6 bases at V and 6 bases at J; junction bases unmatched: 12. The protocol was immunoSEQ multiplex PCR, while the TCRdb copy is restricted to in-frame clones and leaves out a portion. The profile shows more than 1 million clones, 70% to 80% of them singletons. On this clone: Its antigen is not identified.

In the CD4+ fraction, cells were divided into CD45RA+ naive and CD45RA-negative memory subsets. The rearrangement joins TRBV10-3 to TRBJ2-7, with 9 bases fitting TRBD1. Sequenced: memory CD4+ T cells from PBMCs. Subset meaning: CD45RA-negative fraction. The clonotype originates from a man aged 18 to 29 in good health. Some clones in this sample may be carry-over from other donors' samples. The CDR3 DNA follows: TGTGCCATCAGCTTCACAGGGGGCAACGACGGCGAGCAGTACTTC. Translated: CAISFTGGNDGEQYF.